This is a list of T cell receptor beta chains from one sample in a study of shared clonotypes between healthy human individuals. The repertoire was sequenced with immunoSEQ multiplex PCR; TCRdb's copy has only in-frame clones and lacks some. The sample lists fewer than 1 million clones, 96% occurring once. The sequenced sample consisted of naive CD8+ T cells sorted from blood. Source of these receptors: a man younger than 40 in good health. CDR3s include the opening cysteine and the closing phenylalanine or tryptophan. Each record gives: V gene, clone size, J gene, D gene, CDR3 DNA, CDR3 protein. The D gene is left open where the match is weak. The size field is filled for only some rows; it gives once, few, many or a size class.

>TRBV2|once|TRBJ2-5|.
TGTGCCAGCAGTGAAGGGACGCCGGAGACCCAGTACTTC
CASSEGTPETQYF
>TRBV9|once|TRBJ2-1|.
TGTGCCAGCAGCCCCCGGGAATACAATGAGCAGTTCTTC
CASSPREYNEQFF
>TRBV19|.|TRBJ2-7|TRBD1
TGTGCCAGTAGTACGCCGGGACAGGGATACTACGAGCAGTACTTC
CASSTPGQGYYEQYF
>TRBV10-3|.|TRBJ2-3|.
TGTGCCATCAGCCTCCGGGCAGGCTCGACAGATACGCAGTATTTT
CAISLRAGSTDTQYF
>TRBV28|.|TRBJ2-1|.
TGTGCCAGCAGTGCCCACGACTACAATGAGCAGTTCTTC
CASSAHDYNEQFF
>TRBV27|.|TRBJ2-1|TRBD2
TGTGCCAGCAGTCTTATAGCGGGAAATGAGCAGTTCTTC
CASSLIAGNEQFF
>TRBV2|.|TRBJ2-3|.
TGTGCCAGCAGTGAAGGCCGGCAGGATAGCACAGATACGCAGTATTTT
CASSEGRQDSTDTQYF
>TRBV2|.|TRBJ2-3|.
TGTGCCAGCAGTGGAGGGAGAGGAGATACGCAGTATTTT
CASSGGRGDTQYF
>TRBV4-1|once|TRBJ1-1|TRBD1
TGCGCCAGCAGCCAAGAGGACAGGTTTATCTCCGAAGCTTTCTTT
CASSQEDRFISEAFF
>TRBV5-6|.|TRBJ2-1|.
TGTGCCAGCAGCCCTACTGGGGCCTCCTACAATGAGCAGTTCTTC
CASSPTGASYNEQFF
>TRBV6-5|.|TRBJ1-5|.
TGTGCCAGCAGTTTCCTTGGGGGGGGCAATCAGCCCCAGCATTTT
CASSFLGGGNQPQHF
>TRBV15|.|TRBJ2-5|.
TGTGCCACCAGCGGAACCTATCCAGGCTTAGAGACCCAGTACTTC
CATSGTYPGLETQYF
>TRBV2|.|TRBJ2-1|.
TGTGCCAGCAGTGAGGGGCAGGGGTTGAATGAGCAGTTCTTC
CASSEGQGLNEQFF
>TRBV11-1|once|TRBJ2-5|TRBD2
TGTGCCAGCAGCCGTGGGGGGGAAGAGACCCAGTACTTC
CASSRGGEETQYF
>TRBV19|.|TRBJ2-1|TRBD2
TGTGCCAGTAGTTCTAGCGGGAGACCCTACAATGAGCAGTTCTTC
CASSSSGRPYNEQFF
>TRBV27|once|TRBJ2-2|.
TGTGCCAGCAGTTTCCCGGGGATAGGGACACCCGGGGAGCTGTTTTTT
CASSFPGIGTPGELFF
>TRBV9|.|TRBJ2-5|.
TGTGCCAGCAGCGGGGCTGCAGGGAGGTACCAAGAGACCCAGTACTTC
CASSGAAGRYQETQYF
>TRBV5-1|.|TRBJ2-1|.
TGCGCCAGCAGCTCCTTACTAGCCTACAATGAGCAGTTCTTC
CASSSLLAYNEQFF
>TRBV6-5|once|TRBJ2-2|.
TGTGCCAGTACTTCTAGCGCGCCCGGGGAGCTGTTTTTT
CASTSSAPGELFF
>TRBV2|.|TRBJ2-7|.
TGTGCCAGCAGGGAGGGGATCGAGCAGTACTTC
CASREGIEQYF
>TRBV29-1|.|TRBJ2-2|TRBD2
TGCAGCGTTCGACTAGCGGGAGAAGAGCTGTTTTTT
CSVRLAGEELFF
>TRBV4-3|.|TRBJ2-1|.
TGCGCCAGCAGCCACGACACCTACTCCTACAATGAGCAGTTCTTC
CASSHDTYSYNEQFF
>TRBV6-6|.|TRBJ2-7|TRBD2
TGTGCCAGCAGTTACACTTGGGAGGGTAACTCCTACGAGCAGTACTTC
CASSYTWEGNSYEQYF
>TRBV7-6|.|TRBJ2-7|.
TGTGCCAGCACTCGAGACGGGGTAAGCTACGAGCAGTACTTC
CASTRDGVSYEQYF